One and the same sample provided the 26 T cell receptor beta chains below, sequenced in a study of Graves' ophthalmopathy and Graves' hyperthyroidism. Beta-chain TCR CDR3 regions were amplified from RNA transcripts. First-round RT-PCR used HTBI primers; second-round multiplex PCR followed. TCRdb processed the multiplex PCR reads anew with MiXCR; each CDR3 protein has one entry. The sample lists hundreds of thousands of distinct CDR3 sequences; about 22% were seen once. The sequenced material came from peripheral blood. The receptor source for this set is a woman between 45 and 65 years old with Graves' ophthalmopathy.

This clonotype has just a few counts. Possible read error: a much larger clone is one base away. V usage is TRBV20-1 and J usage is TRBJ2-2, with 9 bases aligning to TRBD2. Per the germline V gene, CDR1 is DFQATT and CDR2 is SNEGSKA (reference sequence). Unmatched junction bases numbered 8, after V lost 2 bases and J lost 13 bases. The CDR3 is 13 amino acids. Here the CDR3 reads CSARYSGGGGLFF. The CDR3 bases are TGCAGTGCTAGATATAGCGGGGGCGGCGGGCTGTTTTTT.

This clonotype has a count of ten or more. This chain connects TRBV19 to TRBJ1-1; 9 positions agree with TRBD1. V shed 7 bases, J shed 7 bases, and the junction held 4 bases outside the gene matches. The germline CDR1 and CDR2 sequences are LNHDA and SQIVND (reference sequence). The CDR3 totals 12 residues. CDR3 amino acids: CASIRTGDEAFF. In DNA form, the CDR3 reads TGTGCCAGTATTCGGACAGGGGATGAAGCTTTCTTT.

This clonotype was picked up many times. The gene calls are TRBV5-8 and TRBJ1-5; 10 bases are shared with TRBD1. Germline loops: CDR1 SGHTS, CDR2 YDEGEE. The CDR3 totals 15 residues. With V trimmed by 4 bases and J by 7 bases, 8 bases remained unmatched. The CDR3 is CASSSGQGVPQPQHF. For the CDR3, the DNA is TGTGCCAGCAGCAGCGGACAGGGGGTCCCACAGCCCCAGCATTTT.

Comments on this clonotype: The junction does not match germline at one end; this may be a read error. The V gene is TRBV7-8, the J gene TRBJ2-2, with D tentatively TRBD1 (7 bases). The CDR3 covers 16 residues. Germline V gives CDR1 SGHVS, CDR2 FQNEAQ. CDR3 bases: TGTGCCACCAGCCCAAAGGGGGCGGGAATCACCGGGGAGCTGTTTTTT. It specifies CATSPKGAGITGELFF.

This clonotype was counted at least ten times. The CDR3 loop is CASSSRSGANSPLHF. CDR3 DNA sequence: TGTGCCAGCAGTTCCCGGTCGGGGGCTAATTCACCCCTCCACTTT. The chain combines TRBV6-5 with TRBJ1-6; D may be TRBD1 (6 bases). The CDR3 runs to 15 residues. Germline CDR1 MNHEY, CDR2 SVGAGI. With 4 bases removed from V and 6 bases from J, the gap between germline ends came to 13 bases.

This clonotype was seen repeatedly, ten times or more. This rearrangement joins TRBV28 to TRBJ1-3; D is unresolved. The CDR3 is 15 amino acids. Between the trimmed V and J ends, which lost 4 bases and 4 bases, there was a span of 14 bases. CDR1 and CDR2 (germline): MDHEN, SYDVKM. The CDR3 nucleotides read TGTGCCAGCAGTTCCAGGCCTTCGGGCGGAAACACCATATATTTT. It encodes CASSSRPSGGNTIYF.

The sample holds many counts of this clonotype. The rearrangement joins TRBV6-5 to TRBJ2-7; D gene uncertain. Germline V gene data show CDR1 as MNHEY and CDR2 as SVGAGI. The length of the CDR3 is 13 residues. The V end lost 2 bases, the J end lost 2 bases, and 7 bases lay between the germline ends. CDR3 region: CASSYGLAYEQYF. For the CDR3, the DNA is TGTGCCAGCAGTTACGGCTTAGCCTACGAGCAGTACTTC.

This chain connects TRBV27 to TRBJ1-5; 9 bases align to TRBD1. The germline V gene encodes CDR1 MNHEY and CDR2 SMNVEV (reference sequence). The CDR3 length is 15 residues. J gave up 5 bases and V 5 bases, and 7 bases lay outside the gene matches. CDR3 in amino acids: CASSRTGEEYQPQHF. CDR3 bases: TGTGCCAGCAGTCGGACAGGGGAGGAGTATCAGCCCCAGCATTTT.

This clonotype was seen many times. V usage is TRBV4-1 and J usage is TRBJ1-5, with TRBD1 as a possible D gene (5 bases). The germline V and J ends were trimmed by 1 base and 7 bases, with 11 bases remaining between them. CDR3 length: 14 amino acids. Germline loops: CDR1 MGHRA, CDR2 YSYEKL. In DNA, the CDR3 is TGCGCCAGCAGCCAAGTCCCAGGGAACCAGCCCCAGCATTTT. It translates to CASSQVPGNQPQHF.

The chain uses TRBV19 and TRBJ2-5, with 9 bases fitting TRBD2. V shed 6 bases, J shed 2 bases, and the junction held 4 bases outside the gene matches. The germline V gene has CDR1 LNHDA and CDR2 SQIVND (reference sequence). CDR3 size: 14 residues. CDR3 region: CASSSGRFQETQYF. Here the CDR3 DNA reads TGTGCCAGTAGCAGCGGGAGGTTTCAAGAGACCCAGTACTTC.

This clonotype was picked up a small number of times. The rearrangement uses TRBV6-5 and TRBJ2-5, with D possibly matching TRBD2 (6 bases). Trimming took off 8 bases at V and 4 bases at J, with 17 bases between the two ends. The CDR3 consists of 14 residues. The V gene's germline CDR1 is MNHEY and CDR2 SVGAGI. The CDR3 sequence: CASPYKEGRETQYF. DNA for the CDR3: TGTGCCAGCCCTTACAAGGAGGGGAGAGAGACCCAGTACTTC.

The CDR3: CASSSAYEQYV. CDR3 sequence (DNA): TGTGCCAGCAGCTCAGCCTACGAGCAGTACGTC. The chain is built from TRBV7-2 and TRBJ2-7; no reliable D call. Germline CDR1 is SGHTA and CDR2 is FQGNSA. The V end was cut by 4 bases, the J end by 2 bases, with 3 bases between. This CDR3 comprises 11 residues.

On this clonotype itself: This may stem from a read error, because a much larger clone lies one nucleotide away. The V and J genes are TRBV18 and TRBJ1-2; the D gene is possibly TRBD1 (6 bases). This CDR3 region has 16 residues. Germline V gives CDR1 KGHSH, CDR2 LQKENI. With 5 bases removed from V and 2 bases from J, the gap between germline ends came to 18 bases. CDR3 DNA sequence: TGTGCCAGCTCAGCCCTGGTGGGGGCTAGAAACTATGGCTACACCTTC. It specifies CASSALVGARNYGYTF. Combining the CDR3 with reference TRBV18 and TRBJ1-2 gives the whole variable domain NAGVMQNPRHLVRRRGQEARLRCSPMKGHSHVYWYRQLPEEGLKFMVYLQKENIIDESGMPKERFSAEFPKEGPSILRIQQVVRGDSAAYFCASSALVGARNYGYTFGSGTRLTVV.

This clonotype was seen only a few times. This chain uses TRBV10-3 with TRBJ2-7; 7 nucleotides match TRBD2. The germline V gene has CDR1 ENHRY and CDR2 SYGVKD. Germline trimming cut 2 bases from V and 5 bases from J; bases unmatched to any gene: 6. The CDR3 sequence is 14 residues long. CDR3 DNA sequence: TGTGCCATCAGTGAGGGGGGGGAGTACAACGAGCAGTACTTC. The encoded protein is CAISEGGEYNEQYF.

The sample holds many counts of this clonotype. The chain links TRBV24-1 to TRBJ2-7; D gene uncertain. V was shortened by 3 bases and J by 5 bases, with 13 bases between the two germline ends. The CDR3 spans 14 residues. In germline, CDR1 is KGHDR, CDR2 SFDVKD. The CDR3 DNA follows: TGTGCCACCAGTGATCGGAGTCTCTCGGACGAGCAGTACTTC. It is translated as CATSDRSLSDEQYF.

This clonotype showed up many times. The chain is built from TRBV29-1 and TRBJ1-1; 7 nucleotides agree with TRBD1. From germline, CDR1 is SQVTM and CDR2 ANQGSEA. There are 12 residues in the CDR3. After removal of 5 bases from V and 6 bases from J, the junction contained 6 bases not matched to a gene. This CDR3 reads CSVHRGGPEAFF. CDR3 coding DNA: TGCAGCGTTCACAGGGGCGGCCCTGAAGCTTTCTTT.

This clonotype was observed many times. Relative to the germline gene, one junction end is altered; a read error may explain this. The gene calls are TRBV28 and TRBJ1-1; tentatively, D is TRBD1 (6 bases). There are 14 residues in the CDR3. CDR1 and CDR2 from the germline V gene are MDHEN and SYDVKM. The CDR3, as DNA: TGTGCCTGCAGTCCCCGGACAGACTACACTGAAGCTTTCTTT. Protein product: CACSPRTDYTEAFF. The full variable domain, its missing parts supplied by reference TRBV28 and TRBJ1-1, is DVKVTQSSRYLVKRTGEKVFLECVQDMDHENMFWYRQDPGLGLRLIYFSYDVKMKEKGDIPEGYSVSREKKERFSLILESASTNQTSMYLCACSPRTDYTEAFFGQGTRLTVV.

The gene calls are TRBV14 and TRBJ1-1, with D hard to call. Trimming took off 0 bases at V and 7 bases at J, with 6 bases between the two ends. This CDR3 is built from 12 residues. Germline CDR1 reads SGHDN; CDR2 reads FVKESK. CDR3 residues: CASSQDHIEAFF. The DNA for the CDR3 is TGTGCCAGCAGCCAAGATCATATTGAAGCTTTCTTT.

This clonotype showed up many times. The chain employs TRBV29-1 and TRBJ2-7, with TRBD2 matching over 12 bases. This CDR3 has 13 residues. The ends lost 7 bases at V and 4 bases at J; junction bases unmatched: 5. Per the germline V gene, CDR1 is SQVTM and CDR2 is ANQGSEA. The CDR3 here is CSALAGGPYEQYF. The CDR3 nucleotides read TGCAGCGCTCTAGCGGGAGGGCCTTACGAGCAGTACTTC.

This clonotype was counted many times. The rearrangement links TRBV4-1 to TRBJ2-7; D remains unclear. Trimming shortened V by 2 bases and J by 1 base, and 15 bases separated the two germline ends. Germline V CDR1 and CDR2: MGHRA, YSYEKL. This CDR3 is 16 amino acids long. CDR3 in amino acids: CASSQLFNSLSYEQYF. CDR3 coding DNA: TGCGCCAGCAGCCAACTATTTAACAGTTTATCCTACGAGCAGTACTTC.

Points on this clonotype: Lacking the conserved final phenylalanine or tryptophan, this CDR3 likely reflects a read error. The V call is TRBV6-2 or TRBV6-3, the J call TRBJ2-7; tentative D call: TRBD2 (6 bases). The germline gives CDR1 MNHEY, CDR2 SVGEGT. The V end was cut by 2 bases, the J end by 0 bases, with 11 bases between. CDR3 size: 15 residues. The CDR3, as DNA: TGTGCCAGCAGTTACGGGGGGAGGACCTCCTACGAGCAGTACTAC. As protein: CASSYGGRTSYEQYY.

This clonotype came up many times. V is TRBV6-5 and J is TRBJ2-2; no reliable D call. CDR1 and CDR2 (germline): MNHEY, SVGAGI. V was cut by 9 bases and J by 4 bases, with 21 bases left in between. This CDR3 spans 16 amino acids. This CDR3 reads CASKTPGVVGTGELFF. In nucleotides, the CDR3 is TGTGCCAGTAAAACCCCTGGGGTGGTCGGCACCGGGGAGCTGTTTTTT.

This clonotype was observed at least ten times. The junction shows a germline mismatch at one end, possibly a read error. The chain carries TRBV12-5 and TRBJ2-7; D perhaps matches TRBD2 (6 bases). Germline CDR1 reads LGHNT; CDR2 reads FRNRAP. The CDR3 is made up of 14 amino acids. The CDR3 loop is CASGLGLLSYEQYF. CDR3 DNA sequence: TGTGCTAGTGGCTTGGGACTTCTCTCCTACGAGCAGTACTTC.

This clonotype came up many times. The gene calls are TRBV9 and TRBJ2-7; D gene uncertain. Germline V gene sequence: CDR1 SGDLS, CDR2 YYNGEE. CDR3 length: 13 amino acids. V was shortened by 4 bases and J by 6 bases, with 14 bases between the two germline ends. The CDR3 reads CASSPNVRGEQYF. The CDR3 bases are TGTGCCAGCAGCCCCAACGTGCGAGGCGAGCAGTACTTC.

This clonotype has a count of ten or more. The chain employs TRBV20-1 and TRBJ2-7; 13 bases map to TRBD2. Germline V gives CDR1 DFQATT, CDR2 SNEGSKA (reference sequence). With 6 bases clipped from V and 2 bases from J, the junction kept 4 bases outside the gene matches. This CDR3 is 14 amino acids long. The DNA for the CDR3 is TGCAGTGCCACAGGACTAGCGGGGGCCTACGAGCAGTACTTC. This sequence encodes CSATGLAGAYEQYF.

The CDR3 DNA reads as TGTGCCAGCAGCCCCAGGACAGGTCATATGAACGAGCAGTACTTC. This translates into CASSPRTGHMNEQYF. This sequence joins TRBV7-2 and TRBJ2-7, with 7 bases lining up with TRBD1. The germline gives CDR1 SGHTA, CDR2 FQGNSA. With V trimmed by 5 bases and J by 5 bases, 12 bases remained unmatched. This CDR3 comprises 15 residues. The full variable domain, its missing parts supplied by reference TRBV7-2 and TRBJ2-7, is GAGVSQSPSNKVTEKGKDVELRCDPISGHTALYWYRQSLGQGLEFLIYFQGNSAPDKSGLPSDRFSAERTGGSVSTLTIQRTQQEDSAVYLCASSPRTGHMNEQYFGPGTRLTVT.